Following are 9 T cell receptor beta chains from one sample sequenced in a study of CD8+CD57+ T cells in acquired aplastic anemia. CD8+CD57+ cell expansion had been shown by flow cytometry in patients chosen for sequencing. The TCR beta profiling, which covered VDJ combination and CDR3 sequence, was carried out using genomic DNA as the template. TCRdb reanalysed the reads using MiXCR and keeps one entry per CDR3 protein. The sample lists approximately 250,000 distinct CDR3 sequences, approximately 82% occurring once. Sequencing was carried out using sorted CD4+, CD8+, or CD8+CD57+ T cells (not recorded which) from PBMCs. The receptors were sampled from a human donor with aplastic anemia.

This clonotype occurred a few times. Its ends do not fully match the called genes, so a read error is possible. The rearrangement uses TRBV25-1 and TRBJ1-5; TRBD1 is a possible D gene (5 bases). There are 12 residues in the CDR3. From germline, CDR1 is MGHDK and CDR2 SYGVNS. The CDR3 DNA is TGTGCCAGCAGTGAAGCGGGGGGACCCGTTGGTTTT. Its translation is CASSEAGGPVGF.

About this clonotype itself: One end of the junction does not line up with germline, which may come from a read error. J is TRBJ2-5 and V is TRBV9, with TRBD1 as a possible D gene (7 bases). The V gene's germline CDR1 is SGDLS and CDR2 YYNGEE. The CDR3 spans 14 residues. The CDR3 DNA is TGTGCCAGCAGCGGAGGGACCGACAGGGAGGAAACACACTTC. The encoded protein is CASSGGTDREETHF.

The V and J genes are TRBV6-5 and TRBJ2-7; TRBD1 is a possible D gene (6 bases). This CDR3 comprises 11 residues. Germline V gives CDR1 MNHEY, CDR2 SVGAGI. Trimming removed 11 bases from V and 13 bases from J, with 21 bases in between. CDR3 loop: CAVSGGTGPYF. The CDR3 nucleotides are TGTGCCGTTTCTGGGGGAACAGGGCCCTACTTC.

This chain links TRBV4-3 with TRBJ2-3, with 12 bases matching TRBD2. Trimming removed 3 bases from V and 4 bases from J; junction bases left unmatched: 2. The CDR3 consists of 15 residues. Germline CDR1 LGHNA, CDR2 YSLEER. This chain's CDR3 is CASSQTSGGSDTQYF. CDR3 DNA sequence: TGCGCCAGCAGCCAGACTAGCGGGGGTTCAGATACGCAGTATTTT.

The chain combines TRBV15 with TRBJ2-5; D is perhaps TRBD1 (6 bases). Germline loops: CDR1 LNHNV, CDR2 YYDKDF (reference sequence). The CDR3 runs 15 residues. Between the trimmed V and J ends, which lost 3 bases and 11 bases, there was a span of 22 bases. CDR3 amino acids: CATSRGLDSAYQQYF. CDR3 sequence (DNA): TGTGCCACCAGCAGGGGCTTGGACAGCGCGTACCAGCAGTACTTC.

Note on this clonotype: Germline is not matched at one junction end, which may reflect a read error. This rearrangement joins TRBV7-8 to TRBJ2-3; a weak D match, TRBD2 (6 bases). The length of the CDR3 is 15 residues. Germline values: CDR1 SGHVS, CDR2 FQNEAQ. The CDR3 loop is CASSVEGEATDTQYF. Written as DNA, the CDR3 is TGTGCCAGCAGCGTTGAAGGGGAGGCAACAGACACGCAGTATTTT.

The gene calls are TRBV7-9 and TRBJ1-1; D call uncertain. Germline CDR1 SEHNR, CDR2 FQNEAQ (reference sequence). The V and J ends lost 1 base and 12 bases respectively, with 21 bases between them. This CDR3 is 15 amino acids long. The CDR3, as DNA: TGTGCCAGCAGCTTAGGTGCGGGCGTCACAGATACGCCTTTCTTT. Translated, it gives CASSLGAGVTDTPFF.

The chain employs TRBV15 and TRBJ2-6; no firm D call. The germline CDR1 and CDR2 sequences are LNHNV and YYDKDF (reference sequence). Trimming took 0 bases from V and 0 from J, leaving 9 bases between them. CDR3 length equals 17 residues. The CDR3 bases are TGTGCCACCAGCAGAGAGCCCCAGTACTCTGGGGCCAACGTCCTGACTTTC. Protein product: CATSREPQYSGANVLTF.

This chain joins TRBV6-2 or TRBV6-3 and TRBJ1-5; D may be TRBD1 (6 bases). Germline V gives CDR1 MNHEY, CDR2 SVGEGT. V was clipped by 2 bases and J by 7 bases, with 15 bases between them. This CDR3 has 15 residues. For the CDR3, the DNA is TGTGCCAGCAGTTACGGGTGGGGGGCGAGCCAGCCCCAGCATTTT. Translation: CASSYGWGASQPQHF.